The source of this TCR beta chain is a study of human T cells and chemical hapten exposure. Looking at the study overall: Alopecia areata, totalis or universalis affected patients who were mostly female.

After removal of 2 bases from V and 7 bases from J, the junction contained 8 bases not matched to a gene. The CDR3 covers 15 residues. Germline CDR1 is MNHEY and CDR2 is SVGAGI. MiXCR, run by TCRdb on the RACE reads, gives a single entry per CDR3 protein. Here the sample spans tens of thousands of distinct CDR3 sequences, 14% being singletons. Time point of the sample: pre-sensitization, week 0. The treatment: therapeutic diphenylcyclopropenone sensitization with weekly scalp DPC. The TCR originated in a woman in her forties or fifties with alopecia areata. Some clones in this sample may be carry-over from other donors' samples. The chain joins TRBV6-5 to TRBJ2-7; 10 positions match TRBD1. The sequences come from whole blood, collected in connection with sensitization to the hapten diphenylcyclopropenone (DPC). CDR3 residues: CASSYQGQGSWEQYF. CDR3 nucleotide sequence: TGTGCCAGCAGTTACCAGGGACAGGGGTCTTGGGAGCAGTACTTC.